This record concerns one T cell receptor (beta chain) sequence. It lacks a known antigen. There are no base qualities to consult, and no much larger clone falls within one base. This entry belongs to a study of blood T cell repertoires in COVID-19 (dated by TCRdb to the early 2020s). Regarding the research as a whole: Samples covering the acute and convalescent phases of COVID-19 were provided by collaborators in the United States, Italy and Spain. Where HLA class I and class II types were available, the types were taken from metadata supplied by the sample provider, not from assay-based typing. The dataset comprised deeply sampled blood TCRbeta repertoires from subjects exposed to, actively infected with, or recovered from COVID-19. Samples came from the ongoing ImmuneRACE study (first 160 participants) plus 1,254 subjects from 6 global collaborators. The repertoires were made available in a free public database intended to serve as a resource for research on the immune response to SARS-CoV-2. The prospective study material was composed of cDNA or gDNA derived from T cells, B-cell-depleted T cells, or PBMCs. Nearly every sample came with metadata listing a de-identified subject ID, COVID-19 status, age in years and sex. The research as a whole found: The quantity of clinical and demographic metadata differed by source and by participant and was supplied without curation.

Each collaborating institution followed its own protocols to collect whole blood in K2EDTA tubes. Collaborator samples were shipped for TCRbeta analysis as frozen whole blood, isolated PBMCs, or DNA extracted from either sample type. The immunoSEQ Assay, a bias-controlled multiplex PCR, was used to amplify TCRbeta CDR3 regions from genomic DNA. The authors' analysis ran thus. Within the assay, amplification of reference gene primers was used to estimate how many nucleated cells each sample contained. Sequence reads were collapsed and filtered to measure the absolute abundance of every unique TCRbeta CDR3 rearrangement. For each sample, productive Simpson clonality was calculated as the square root of Simpson's diversity index over productive rearrangements. TCRdb's version of the immuneACCESS table is confined to in-frame rearrangements and falls short of the full clone set. An unresolved V gene accounts for under half of the shortfall where checked; the remainder is of unknown origin. V, J and clone size are those of that table, while D and trimming were read from the DNA. This sample holds more than 80,000 clones; 86% were observed only once. Together, the top ten hold 7.5% to 9.5% of the sample.

Via the germline V gene (reference sequence), CDR1 is MNHEY and CDR2 SMNVEV. Germline trimming: 7 bases from V, 4 bases from J; junction bases outside gene matches: 9. From its cysteine to its phenylalanine, the CDR3 spans 15 amino acids. Only CDR3 DNA remains: 45 bases, in frame from the first base. The sample taken for sequencing was peripheral blood. The sequence was obtained from a man aged 50 or older with active COVID-19. The chain is made from TRBV27 and TRBJ2-2; 7 bases in the junction line up with TRBD1. The sequence in DNA is TGTGCCAGCAAGACCAACAGGGGAACCACCGGGGAGCTGTTTTTT. This sequence encodes CASKTNRGTTGELFF.